This T cell receptor beta chain was documented in a study of siplizumab effects on memory and regulatory T cells. Findings and limits, study-wide: Alloreactive sequences that could be traced to unstimulated CD4+ memory cells showed a significant reduction under siplizumab. Unstimulated naive T cells seemed to show more diversity than memory cells did, and they also seemed to be among the major contributors to the alloresponse. Mappable alloreactive CD4+ clones averaged approximately 69% Treg-derived with siplizumab versus under 30% in controls.

The protocol was immunoSEQ multiplex PCR, while the TCRdb copy is restricted to in-frame clones and leaves out a portion. The sample shows about 120,000 clones, 90% to 95% of them seen only once. The germline CDR1 and CDR2 sequences are MDHEN and SYDVKM. The CDR3 sequence is 13 residues long. Trimming shortened V by 2 bases and J by 5 bases, and 9 bases separated the two germline ends. With respect to this clone: Its antigen is not known.

The sequence derives from a human donor in good health. The sequenced material came from non-Treg CD4+ T cells sorted from blood. This sequence joins TRBV28 and TRBJ1-2; D gene unclear. The CDR3 region is CASSLMAGYGYTF. The CDR3 nucleotides read TGTGCCAGCAGTTTAATGGCAGGTTATGGCTACACCTTC.